This TCR beta chain was observed in a study of blood T cell repertoires in COVID-19. Looking at the study overall: Spain, Italy and the United States supplied samples that represented acute and convalescent COVID-19. The analysed material was cDNA or gDNA that came from T cells, B-cell-depleted T cells, or PBMCs.

Per the original data handling: Amplification from reference gene primers served as the basis for estimated nucleated cell counts. Assay: immunoSEQ multiplex PCR; the TCRdb copy retains only in-frame clones and omits some. V, J and clone size derive from that table, while D and trimming were established from the DNA sequence. The table includes over 80,000 clones, about 89% detected once. Germline V lookup: CDR1 KGHSH, CDR2 LQKENI. Losses at the gene ends were 5 bases for V and 4 bases for J; bases not matched to a gene: 12. There are 18 residues in the CDR3. This chain links TRBV18 with TRBJ2-1; 12 bases agree with TRBD2. The specimen was peripheral blood. The clonotype comes from a man aged 50-60 years with acute or convalescent COVID-19. This chain's CDR3 is CASSELAGGTVLYNEQFF. The CDR3 DNA is TGTGCCAGCTCAGAACTAGCGGGGGGTACCGTTCTTTACAATGAGCAGTTCTTC.